This T cell receptor beta chain was observed in a study of CD8+CD57+ T cells in acquired aplastic anemia (dated by TCRdb to the late 2010s). For the study in its entirety: DNA extracted from sorted CD4+ and CD8+ cells had a mean of roughly 3 ug, with a range of 0.2 to 27.4 ug. General conclusions and limits of the study: Twenty-nine CD8+ CDR3 sequences were shared between patients and controls but appeared highly expressed in patients and within their immunodominant clones. Between patients and healthy controls, no significant difference in CD8+ Simpson's diversity was found (P=0.060).

Profiling of TCR beta VDJ combinations and CDR3 sequences used genomic DNA as the template. An Illumina HiSeq 2000 was the platform used for TCR repertoire sequencing. Per the authors' processing: Repertoires were assessed using TRBV/TRBJ rearrangement plots, CDR3 size and DJ length profiles, and Simpson's diversity index. The most abundant DNA sequence in the deep sequencing data was defined as the immunodominant clone. CDR3 amino acid sequences were checked for sharing across subjects and were also compared against the VDJdb database and published repertoires. TCRdb reworked the public reads: Q25 trimming with fastp, MiXCR clone assembly, productive beta chains retained. Rows merge per CDR3 protein into single entries with the most common DNA and genes. TCRdb's processing, not the authors' own work, is the source of the V and J calls. A total of 150,000 to 200,000 distinct CDR3 sequences appear in this sample, roughly 64% of them only once. Of the sample, approximately 44% falls within the top ten clones.

This clonotype was seen once. This receptor's antigen is unknown. No per-base quality is available; no much larger clone lies one base away. One read represents weak support. In this study, sorted CD4+ and CD8+ T cells from the blood of healthy subjects and of severe aplastic anemia patients had their TCR repertoires deep-sequenced. Ficoll-Paque density gradient centrifugation was used to isolate peripheral blood mononuclear cells. Before DNA was extracted, CD4+ and CD8+ T cells were sorted using either FACS or magnetic beads. V loses 0 bases of germline sequence and J loses 2 bases, and the interval between the two ends is 13 bases. The germline V gene (reference sequence) specifies DFQATT as CDR1 and SNEGSKA as CDR2. Including cysteine and phenylalanine, the CDR3 has 15 amino acids. Of all the DNA, just the CDR3 is kept, 45 bases in frame from base 1.

Recombination linked TRBV20-1 to TRBJ1-2; the D gene identity is not certain. This receptor was identified in a human donor with severe aplastic anemia or a healthy control (not recorded which). Source material: sorted CD4+, CD8+, or CD8+CD57+ T cells (not recorded which) from PBMCs. The bases are TGCAGTGCTAGAGATAGGAGCGGGAACAACTATGGCTACACCTTC. Translation gives CSARDRSGNNYGYTF.